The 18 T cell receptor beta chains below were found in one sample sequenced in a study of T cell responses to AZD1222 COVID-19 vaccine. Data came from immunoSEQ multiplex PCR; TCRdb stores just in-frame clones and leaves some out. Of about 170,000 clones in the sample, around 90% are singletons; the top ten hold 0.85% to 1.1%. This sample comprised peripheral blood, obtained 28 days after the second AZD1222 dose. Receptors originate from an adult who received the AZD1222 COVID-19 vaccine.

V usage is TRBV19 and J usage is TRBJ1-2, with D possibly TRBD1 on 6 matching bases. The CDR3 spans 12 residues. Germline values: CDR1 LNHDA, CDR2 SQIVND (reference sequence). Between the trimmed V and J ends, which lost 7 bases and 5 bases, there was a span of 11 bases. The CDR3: CASILGGYGYTF. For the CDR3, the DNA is TGTGCCAGTATTCTAGGGGGATATGGCTACACCTTC.

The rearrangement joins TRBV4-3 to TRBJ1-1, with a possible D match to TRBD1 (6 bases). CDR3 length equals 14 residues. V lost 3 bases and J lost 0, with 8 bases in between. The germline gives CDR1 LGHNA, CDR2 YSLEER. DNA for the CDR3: TGCGCCAGCAGCCAGGGGACAATGAACACTGAAGCTTTCTTT. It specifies CASSQGTMNTEAFF.

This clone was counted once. Written as DNA, the CDR3 is TGTGCCACCAAACCCCGGGACTTCGCCTACGAGCAGTACTTC. It codes for CATKPRDFAYEQYF. The V call is TRBV15, the J call TRBJ2-7; D possibly corresponds to TRBD2 (6 bases). The CDR3 length is 14 residues. V was shortened by 7 bases and J by 2 bases, with 15 bases between the two germline ends. CDR1 is LNHNV, CDR2 YYDKDF, per germline (reference sequence).

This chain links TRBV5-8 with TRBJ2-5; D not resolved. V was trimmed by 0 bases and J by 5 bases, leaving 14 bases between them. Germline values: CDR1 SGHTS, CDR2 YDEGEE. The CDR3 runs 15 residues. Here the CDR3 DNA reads TGTGCCAGCAGCTTGGGGACGGTTTCTTTCGAGACCCAGTACTTC. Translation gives CASSLGTVSFETQYF. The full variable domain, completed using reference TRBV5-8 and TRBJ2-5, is EAGVTQSPTHLIKTRGQQATLRCSPISGHTSVYWYQQALGLGLQFLLWYDEGEERNRGNFPPRFSGRQFPNYSSELNVNALELEDSALYLCASSLGTVSFETQYFGPGTRLLVL.

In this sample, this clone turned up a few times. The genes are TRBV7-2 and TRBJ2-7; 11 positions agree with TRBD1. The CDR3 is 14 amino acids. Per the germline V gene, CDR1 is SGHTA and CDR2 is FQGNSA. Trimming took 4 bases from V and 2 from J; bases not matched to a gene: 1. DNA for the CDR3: TGTGCCAGCAGCTGGACAGGGGGCCCCTACGAGCAGTACTTC. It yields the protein CASSWTGGPYEQYF.

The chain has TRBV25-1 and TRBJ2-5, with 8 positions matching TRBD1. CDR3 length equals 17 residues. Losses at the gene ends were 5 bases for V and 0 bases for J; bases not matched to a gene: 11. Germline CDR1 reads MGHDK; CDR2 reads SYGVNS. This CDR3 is CASSNDARTGYQETQYF. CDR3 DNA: TGTGCCAGCAGTAACGACGCCCGGACAGGGTACCAAGAGACCCAGTACTTC.

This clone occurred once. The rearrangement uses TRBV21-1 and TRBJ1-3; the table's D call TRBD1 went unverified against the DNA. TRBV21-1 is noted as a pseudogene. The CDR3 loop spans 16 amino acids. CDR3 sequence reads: CASSKEGRASGNTIYF. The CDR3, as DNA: TGTGCCAGCAGCAAAGAGGGCAGGGCGTCTGGAAACACCATATATTTT.

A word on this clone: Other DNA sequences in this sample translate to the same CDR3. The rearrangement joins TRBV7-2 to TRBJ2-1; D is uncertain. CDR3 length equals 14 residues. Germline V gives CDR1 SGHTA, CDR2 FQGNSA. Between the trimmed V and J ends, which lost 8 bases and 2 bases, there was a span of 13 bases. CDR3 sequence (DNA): TGTGCCAGCTCTTTCAGAAGGGCCTACAATGAGCAGTTCTTC. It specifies CASSFRRAYNEQFF.

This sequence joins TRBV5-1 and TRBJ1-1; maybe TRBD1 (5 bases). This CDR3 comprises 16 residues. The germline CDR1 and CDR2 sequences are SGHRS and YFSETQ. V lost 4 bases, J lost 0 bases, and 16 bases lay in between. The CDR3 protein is CASSVQPRGMNTEAFF. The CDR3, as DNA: TGCGCCAGCAGCGTACAACCCCGGGGGATGAACACTGAAGCTTTCTTT.

The CDR3: CASSIEGRSGTEAFF. The CDR3 nucleotides are TGTGCCAGTAGTATAGAGGGCCGCTCGGGGACTGAAGCTTTCTTT. This chain joins TRBV19 and TRBJ1-1, with D unresolved. This CDR3 spans 15 amino acids. Trimming took 0 bases from V and 5 from J, leaving 13 bases between them. The V gene's germline CDR1 is LNHDA and CDR2 SQIVND (reference sequence).

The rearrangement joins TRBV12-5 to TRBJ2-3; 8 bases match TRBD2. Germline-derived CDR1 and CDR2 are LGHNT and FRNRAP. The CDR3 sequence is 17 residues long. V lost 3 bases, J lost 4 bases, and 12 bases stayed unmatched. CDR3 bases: TGTGCTAGTGGTTTCACTCCGGGGGGGCTTCCCTCAGATACGCAGTATTTT. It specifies CASGFTPGGLPSDTQYF.

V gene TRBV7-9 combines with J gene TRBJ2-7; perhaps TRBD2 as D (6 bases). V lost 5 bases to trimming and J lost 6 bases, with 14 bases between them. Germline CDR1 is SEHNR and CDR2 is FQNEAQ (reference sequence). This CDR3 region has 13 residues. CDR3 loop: CASSLGGGGEQYF. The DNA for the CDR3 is TGTGCCAGCAGCCTCGGGGGAGGAGGCGAGCAGTACTTC.

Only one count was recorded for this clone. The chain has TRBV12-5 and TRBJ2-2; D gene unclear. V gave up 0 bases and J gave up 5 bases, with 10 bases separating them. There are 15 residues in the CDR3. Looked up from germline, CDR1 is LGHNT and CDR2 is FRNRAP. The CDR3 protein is CASGLVLSGTGELFF. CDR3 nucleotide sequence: TGTGCTAGTGGTTTGGTACTCAGTGGGACCGGGGAGCTGTTTTTT.

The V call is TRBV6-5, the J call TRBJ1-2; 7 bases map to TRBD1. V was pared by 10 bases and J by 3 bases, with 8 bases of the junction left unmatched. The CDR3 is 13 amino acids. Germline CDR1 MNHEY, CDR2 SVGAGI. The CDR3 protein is CANRGGSDYGYTF. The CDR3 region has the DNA TGTGCCAACCGAGGGGGCTCAGACTATGGCTACACCTTC.

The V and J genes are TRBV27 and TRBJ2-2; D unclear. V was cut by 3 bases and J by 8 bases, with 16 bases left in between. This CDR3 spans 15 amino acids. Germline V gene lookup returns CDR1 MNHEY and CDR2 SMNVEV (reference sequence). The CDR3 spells CASSFSGFVGGELFF. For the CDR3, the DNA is TGTGCCAGCAGTTTCTCCGGGTTCGTAGGAGGGGAGCTGTTTTTT.

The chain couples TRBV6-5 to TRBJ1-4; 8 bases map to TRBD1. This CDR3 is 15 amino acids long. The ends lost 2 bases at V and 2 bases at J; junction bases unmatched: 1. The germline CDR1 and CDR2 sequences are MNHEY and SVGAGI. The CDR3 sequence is CASSYRQGTNEKLFF. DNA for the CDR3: TGTGCCAGCAGTTACCGACAGGGGACTAATGAAAAACTGTTTTTT.

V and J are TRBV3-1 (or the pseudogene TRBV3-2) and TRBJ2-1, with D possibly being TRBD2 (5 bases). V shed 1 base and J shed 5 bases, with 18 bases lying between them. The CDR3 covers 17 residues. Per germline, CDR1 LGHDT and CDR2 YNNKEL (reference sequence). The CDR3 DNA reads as TGTGCCAGCAGCCAAGTGGGAGCAGAGAGGCCGAACAATGAGCAGTTCTTC. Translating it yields CASSQVGAERPNNEQFF.

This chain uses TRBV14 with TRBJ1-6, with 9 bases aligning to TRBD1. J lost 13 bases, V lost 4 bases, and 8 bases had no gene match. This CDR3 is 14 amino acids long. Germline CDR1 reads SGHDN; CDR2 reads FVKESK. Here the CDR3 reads CASSLGTGRSPLHF. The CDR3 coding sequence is TGTGCCAGCAGCCTCGGGACAGGGCGGTCCCCCCTCCACTTT.